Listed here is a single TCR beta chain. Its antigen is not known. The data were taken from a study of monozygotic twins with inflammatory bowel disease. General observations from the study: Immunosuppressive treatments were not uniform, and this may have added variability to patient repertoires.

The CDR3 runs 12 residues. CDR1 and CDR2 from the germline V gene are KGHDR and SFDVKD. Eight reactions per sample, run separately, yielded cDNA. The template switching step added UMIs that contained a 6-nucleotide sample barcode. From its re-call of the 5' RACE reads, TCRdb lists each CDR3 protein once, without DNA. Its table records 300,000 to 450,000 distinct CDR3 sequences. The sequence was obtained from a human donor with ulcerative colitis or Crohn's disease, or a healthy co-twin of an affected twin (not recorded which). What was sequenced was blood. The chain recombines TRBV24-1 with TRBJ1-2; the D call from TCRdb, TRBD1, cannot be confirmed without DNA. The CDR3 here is CATWGDRDGYTF.